This TCR beta chain was profiled in a study of shared clonotypes between healthy human individuals. Generated by immunoSEQ multiplex PCR, the TCRdb table keeps only in-frame clones and is missing some. The table records roughly 2.1 million clones, about 92% of them present only once. Study-level results: As a rule, naive subsets had a larger estimated richness than memory subsets. It was anticipated that sequencing depth would influence how many clonotypes donors shared.

Concerning this clone itself: Its antigen is as yet unknown.

The naive CD8 subset, CD45RO-negative cells positively selected for CCR7, excluded terminally differentiated effector memory CD45RA+ cells. CDR1 MGHRA and CDR2 YSYEKL come from the germline V gene. The CDR3 has 15 amino acids. V lost 0 bases, J lost 7 bases, and 3 bases stayed unmatched. The receptor's source is a man aged 18 to 35 in good health. Some clones in this sample may be carry-over from other donors' samples. The chain has TRBV4-1 and TRBJ1-6, with 7 bases matching TRBD1. The source material was naive CD8+ T cells from PBMCs. The CDR3 region is CASSQDRQGNSPLHF. Here the CDR3 DNA reads TGCGCCAGCAGCCAAGATAGACAGGGCAATTCACCCCTCCACTTT.